This record concerns one T cell receptor (beta chain) sequence. V lost 1 base and J lost 7, with 11 bases in between. The CDR3 spans 12 residues. Germline loops: CDR1 GTSNPN, CDR2 SVGIG (reference sequence). The data are from a study of blood T cell repertoires in COVID-19. Only in-frame clones appear in the TCRdb table, and some are missing; sequencing was by immunoSEQ multiplex PCR. Among tens of thousands of clones listed, almost 90% were seen once. The chain recombines TRBV30 with TRBJ2-7, with D tentatively TRBD2 (5 bases). Sequencing was performed on peripheral blood. The TCR originated in a human donor in a cohort sampled during active COVID-19. The CDR3 DNA is TGTGCCTGGAGTGGCTCGCCGGGGGAGCAGTACTTC. This sequence encodes CAWSGSPGEQYF.